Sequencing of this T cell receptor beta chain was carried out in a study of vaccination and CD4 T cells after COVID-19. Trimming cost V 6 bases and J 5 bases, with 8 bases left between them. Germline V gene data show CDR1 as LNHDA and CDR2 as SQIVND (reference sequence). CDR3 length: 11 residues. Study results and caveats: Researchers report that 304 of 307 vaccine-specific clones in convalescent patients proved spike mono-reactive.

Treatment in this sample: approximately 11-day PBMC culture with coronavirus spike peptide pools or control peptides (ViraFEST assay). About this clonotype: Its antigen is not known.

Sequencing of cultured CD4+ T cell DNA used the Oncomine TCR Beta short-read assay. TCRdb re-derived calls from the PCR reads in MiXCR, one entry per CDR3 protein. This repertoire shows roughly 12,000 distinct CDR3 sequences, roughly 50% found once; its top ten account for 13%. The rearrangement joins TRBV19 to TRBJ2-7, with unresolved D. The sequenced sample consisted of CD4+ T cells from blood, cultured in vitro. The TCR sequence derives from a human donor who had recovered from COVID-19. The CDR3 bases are TGTGCCAGTAGCAATCTGGACGAGCAGTACTTC. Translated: CASSNLDEQYF.